Listed below are T cell receptor beta chains from one sample, sequenced in a study of blood T cell repertoires in COVID-19. Assay: immunoSEQ multiplex PCR; the TCRdb copy retains only in-frame clones and omits some. In the table there are fewer than 200,000 clones, roughly four fifths of which are singletons. Material for sequencing was peripheral blood. Receptor source: a woman older than 75 with COVID-19, enrolled during active disease. The CDR3 runs from the conserved cysteine through the conserved F or W. D genes are given only for firm matches. Size tells how often a clone was seen (once, few, many) or the class of an expanded clone, and some rows leave it out.

d_call,clone_size,v_call,j_call,cdr3_nt,cdr3_aa
-,-,TRBV12-3/TRBV12-4,TRBJ1-1,TGTGCCAGCAGTCTGGCGCTCGGGGCTGAAGCTTTCTTT,CASSLALGAEAFF
-,-,TRBV5-1,TRBJ1-1,TGCGCCAGCAGCTTGGCAGGGGACCCGAACACTGAAGCTTTCTTT,CASSLAGDPNTEAFF
-,-,TRBV4-2,TRBJ2-3,TGTGCCAGCAGCCAGGAGAGGCAGGGTTTGGGTTTGGGGTTTAGTACGCAGTATTTT,CASSQERQGLGLGFSTQYF
-,few,TRBV5-8,TRBJ1-5,TGTGCCAGCAGCTTGGATGGGCCAGGGCCCCAGCATTTT,CASSLDGPGPQHF
-,-,TRBV27,TRBJ2-3,TGTGCCAGCAGTTTAACCGCGTGGGGGGTATTAGGAACAGATACGCAGTATTTT,CASSLTAWGVLGTDTQYF
-,-,TRBV7-7,TRBJ2-4,TGTGCTAGCAGCTTTTTTAATACTTTTAGAGCCAAAAACATTCAGTACTTC,CASSFFNTFRAKNIQYF
-,-,TRBV19,TRBJ2-1,TGTGCCAGTAGTATAGCCCCTAGTGTCTACAATGAGCAGTTCTTC,CASSIAPSVYNEQFF
-,-,TRBV27,TRBJ2-5,TGTGCCAGCAGTTCGCCGGGAGCCGGAGAGACCCAGTACTTC,CASSSPGAGETQYF
-,-,TRBV2,TRBJ2-1,TGTGCCAGCAGTGAAGCGCGGAGGGGTGGTCAGTTCTTC,CASSEARRGGQFF
-,once,TRBV4-1,TRBJ1-1,TGCGCCAGCAGCCAAGATACAAGGAACACTGAAGCTTTCTTT,CASSQDTRNTEAFF
TRBD1,-,TRBV2,TRBJ1-5,TGTGCCAGCAGTCAGGACAGGGGAGGAGGTCAGCCCCAGCATTTT,CASSQDRGGGQPQHF
-,-,TRBV5-1,TRBJ2-5,TGCGCCAGCAGCTTGCAACAAGAGACCCAGTACTTC,CASSLQQETQYF
-,-,TRBV7-9,TRBJ1-4,TGTGCCAGCAGCTGGGCCGGGCCTGCGGGCGAAAAACTGTTTTTT,CASSWAGPAGEKLFF
TRBD1,-,TRBV18,TRBJ2-5,TGTGCCAGCTCACGTGACAGGGAAGAGACCCAGTACTTC,CASSRDREETQYF
-,-,TRBV14,TRBJ2-7,TGTGCCAGCAGCCAAGATCCCGGGAGCAGTCACTACGAGCAGTACTTC,CASSQDPGSSHYEQYF
-,once,TRBV18,TRBJ1-4,TGTGCCAGCTCACCAGTCCAGGTTGGGGAAAAACTGTTTTTT,CASSPVQVGEKLFF
-,-,TRBV5-1,TRBJ2-4,TGCGCCAGCAGCTTACAAGGGGGTGTGCTAAACATTCAGTACTTC,CASSLQGGVLNIQYF
-,-,TRBV6-5,TRBJ2-7,TGTGCCAGCAGGTCTATGCGGGAAGGTGAGCAGTACTTC,CASRSMREGEQYF
TRBD2,-,TRBV6-5,TRBJ2-3,TGTGCCAGCAGTTATAGACTAGCGGGAGGCACAGATACGCAGTATTTT,CASSYRLAGGTDTQYF
TRBD1,-,TRBV5-6,TRBJ2-5,TGTGCCAGCAGCTTGAACAGGGGGCGAGAGACCCAGTACTTC,CASSLNRGRETQYF
TRBD1,-,TRBV3-1/TRBV3-2,TRBJ1-2,TGTGCCAGCAGCCAAGCGGGACAGGGGTGGGGCTACACCTTC,CASSQAGQGWGYTF
TRBD1,-,TRBV19,TRBJ1-2,TGTGCCAGTAGAAAAGGACAGGGGTCTAACTATGGCTACACCTTC,CASRKGQGSNYGYTF
TRBD1,few,TRBV18,TRBJ1-1,TGTGCCAGCTCACCCCTTTCATTACCGGGACAGGTGAACACTGAAGCTTTCTTT,CASSPLSLPGQVNTEAFF
-,many,TRBV5-1,TRBJ1-6,TGCGCCAGCAGCCACCACAGTCCTATTTCCTATAATTCACCCCTCCACTTT,CASSHHSPISYNSPLHF
TRBD2,-,TRBV7-9,TRBJ2-7,TGTGCCAGCAGCCCGGGACTAGCGGGGGCCTACGAGCAGTACTTC,CASSPGLAGAYEQYF
TRBD2,-,TRBV4-1,TRBJ2-7,TGCGCCAGCAGCCACCTAGCGGGGGAGTCCTACGAGCAGTACTTC,CASSHLAGESYEQYF
TRBD2,once,TRBV27,TRBJ2-2,TGTGCCAGCAGTCCCTCGCTAGCGGGTACCGGGGAGCTGTTTTTT,CASSPSLAGTGELFF
-,-,TRBV5-6,TRBJ1-6,TGTGCCAGCAGCTTGAACACCGGGACTTCCAATTCACCCCTCCACTTT,CASSLNTGTSNSPLHF
TRBD1,-,TRBV14,TRBJ1-2,TGTGCCAGCAGCGCACAGGGGCTCTATGGCTACACCTTC,CASSAQGLYGYTF
TRBD1,-,TRBV5-5,TRBJ1-2,TGTGCCAGCAGCTTGGTTCCGGGACAGGGGACTGGCTACACCTTC,CASSLVPGQGTGYTF
TRBD2,-,TRBV7-2,TRBJ2-3,TGTGCCAGCAGCTGGCGACTAGCGGGAGGTGCAGATACGCAGTATTTT,CASSWRLAGGADTQYF
-,once,TRBV15,TRBJ1-4,TGTGCCACCAGCAGGCAGAAGCTTCTGGAGGAAAAACTGTTTTTT,CATSRQKLLEEKLFF
-,-,TRBV3-1/TRBV3-2,TRBJ2-7,TGTGCCAGCAGCCAGACTTCCTACGAGCAGTACTTC,CASSQTSYEQYF
-,-,TRBV24-1,TRBJ1-1,TGTGCCACCAGTGATTTTAGACAGACCGAAGCTTTCTTT,CATSDFRQTEAFF
TRBD1,-,TRBV6-6,TRBJ1-5,TGTGCCAGCAGTTCCCAAGGGACAGGGAACAATCAGCCCCAGCATTTT,CASSSQGTGNNQPQHF
TRBD2,-,TRBV4-2,TRBJ2-1,TGTGCCAGCAGCCAAGTAGCGGGAAGGACCTACAATGAGCAGTTCTTC,CASSQVAGRTYNEQFF
-,-,TRBV5-4,TRBJ2-3,TGTGCCAGCACCTTGGGGCCGGGAGATACGCAGTATTTT,CASTLGPGDTQYF
-,once,TRBV7-9,TRBJ2-7,TGTGCCAGCAGCCGTCAGGGTAGGGACTACGAGCAGTACTTC,CASSRQGRDYEQYF
TRBD1,-,TRBV5-3,TRBJ1-4,TGTGCCAGAAGCCGGGACAGAAATAATGAAAAACTGTTTTTT,CARSRDRNNEKLFF
-,-,TRBV12-3/TRBV12-4,TRBJ1-1,TGTGCCAGCAGTTTAGGGACAAGCACTGAAGCTTTCTTT,CASSLGTSTEAFF
-,-,TRBV3-1/TRBV3-2,TRBJ2-7,TGTGCCAGCAGCTTGGAGCGGGCCTACGAGCAGTACTTC,CASSLERAYEQYF